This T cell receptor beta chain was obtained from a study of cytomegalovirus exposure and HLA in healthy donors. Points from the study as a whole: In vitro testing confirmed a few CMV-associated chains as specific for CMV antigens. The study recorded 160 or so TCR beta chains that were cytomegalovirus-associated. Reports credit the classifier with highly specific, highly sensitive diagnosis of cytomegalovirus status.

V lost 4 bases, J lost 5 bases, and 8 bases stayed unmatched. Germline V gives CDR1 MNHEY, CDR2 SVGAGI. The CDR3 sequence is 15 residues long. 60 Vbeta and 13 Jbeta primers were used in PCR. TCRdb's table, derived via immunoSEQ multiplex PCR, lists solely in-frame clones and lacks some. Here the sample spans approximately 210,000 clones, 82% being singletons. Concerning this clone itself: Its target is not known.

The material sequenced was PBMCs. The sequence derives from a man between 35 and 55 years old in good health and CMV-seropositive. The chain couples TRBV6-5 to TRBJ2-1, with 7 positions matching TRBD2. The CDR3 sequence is CASSSVAGVNNEQFF. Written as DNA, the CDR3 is TGTGCCAGCAGTTCCGTTGCGGGAGTCAACAATGAGCAGTTCTTC.